The rows below give T cell receptor beta chains drawn from one sample of a study of blood T cell repertoires in COVID-19. Sequencing used immunoSEQ multiplex PCR; TCRdb keeps in-frame clones, though not all of them. Counted here are fewer than 600,000 clones, around 87% occurring once; the ten biggest clones make up 1.8%. Material: PBMCs or T cells enriched from blood (not recorded which). The receptors were gathered from a woman between 35 and 50 years old who had recovered from COVID-19. CDR3s include the opening cysteine and the closing phenylalanine or tryptophan. D genes are given only for firm matches. Size is omitted from some rows. Given values are once, few, many or a class for expanded clones.

v_gene,abundance,d_gene,j_gene,CDR3nt,CDR3aa
TRBV7-2,-,TRBD2,TRBJ2-1,TGTGCCAGCAGCTTAAGGGTTAGCGGGAGGGCCGCCAATGAGCAGTTCTTC,CASSLRVSGRAANEQFF
TRBV24-1,-,-,TRBJ1-1,TGTGCCACCAGCAGACCGGGGCTTATCAGGGGTGAAGCTTTCTTT,CATSRPGLIRGEAFF
TRBV12-5,-,TRBD1,TRBJ1-3,TGTGCTAGTGGTTTGTCGGGACAGTGGGACTCTGGAAACACCATATATTTT,CASGLSGQWDSGNTIYF
TRBV10-1,few,-,TRBJ2-2,TGCGCCAGCAGTGGGGTCAGGCCGCTTGGGACCGGGGAGCTGTTTTTT,CASSGVRPLGTGELFF
TRBV2,-,-,TRBJ1-1,TGTGCCAGCACATCACGGCGGTTGAACACTGAAGCTTTCTTT,CASTSRRLNTEAFF
TRBV10-1,-,-,TRBJ2-3,TGCGCCAGCAGTGAAGATCAGTCGGATACGCAGTATTTT,CASSEDQSDTQYF
TRBV15,-,TRBD1,TRBJ2-2,TGTGCCACCAGCAGGGACAGGGTAACGACCGGGGAGCTGTTTTTT,CATSRDRVTTGELFF
TRBV29-1,-,TRBD1,TRBJ2-7,TGCAGCGTTAAAGGGACAGGGGGCAACGAGCAGTACTTC,CSVKGTGGNEQYF
TRBV7-2,-,-,TRBJ2-1,TGTGCCAGCAGCTTAGATATAGTTCTGACCTACAATGAGCAGTTCTTC,CASSLDIVLTYNEQFF
TRBV27,-,-,TRBJ2-5,TGTGCCAGCAGTTCCCAAGGGTCGCGGGACTTCGAGACCCAGTACTTC,CASSSQGSRDFETQYF
TRBV18,few,TRBD1,TRBJ2-7,TGTGCCAGCTCACCCGGACAGGTCTCCTACGAGCAGTACTTC,CASSPGQVSYEQYF
TRBV9,-,TRBD1,TRBJ2-5,TGTGCCAGCAGCACAGGGACAGAAGAGACCCAGTACTTC,CASSTGTEETQYF
TRBV2,-,-,TRBJ2-7,TGTGCCAGCAGTGAAATTCGGCAGGGCTACACCTACGAGCAGTACTTC,CASSEIRQGYTYEQYF
TRBV5-4,-,-,TRBJ2-3,TGTGCCAGCAAGTCCTATATGGCGGGGGCCTCAGATACGCAGTATTTT,CASKSYMAGASDTQYF
TRBV19,-,-,TRBJ1-2,TGTGCCAGTAGTCGGGACTGGCCCAGGGATGGCTACACCTTC,CASSRDWPRDGYTF
TRBV7-2,-,-,TRBJ2-1,TGTGCCAGCAGCTTTCTCGAGTCCCGGGGGAATGAGCAGTTCTTC,CASSFLESRGNEQFF
TRBV5-1,-,-,TRBJ1-5,TGCGCCAGCAGCTTGGAGGTGGGCGAGCAGCCCCAGCATTTT,CASSLEVGEQPQHF
TRBV6-5,-,TRBD1,TRBJ1-2,TGTGCCAGCAGTTACGGAGGGGGCGTCGACTATGGCTACACCTTC,CASSYGGGVDYGYTF
TRBV5-4,-,-,TRBJ2-5,TGTGCCAGCAGCCAAACAGGGGGGGGAGAGACCCAGTACTTC,CASSQTGGGETQYF
TRBV2,-,-,TRBJ2-3,TGTGCCAGCAGAAGTAGAGATACGCAGTATTTT,CASRSRDTQYF
TRBV14,-,-,TRBJ2-5,TGTGCCAGCAGCCAATTGAGTTACCAAGAGACCCAGTACTTC,CASSQLSYQETQYF
TRBV11-3,-,-,TRBJ2-7,TGTGCCAGCAGCAAACCCCACCAGGGGCCGAGCTCCTACGAGCAGTACTTC,CASSKPHQGPSSYEQYF
TRBV10-3,-,TRBD2,TRBJ2-3,TGTGCCATCAGTGGTGCTAGCGGGAGGGCCCCAGATACGCAGTATTTT,CAISGASGRAPDTQYF
TRBV2,-,-,TRBJ2-5,TGTGCCAGCAGCCCTGTGACAGGCGAGACCCAGTACTTC,CASSPVTGETQYF
TRBV19,-,-,TRBJ1-2,TGTGCCAGTAGTACCTTTCAGGGCGCGGATTCTAACTATGGCTACACCTTC,CASSTFQGADSNYGYTF
TRBV14,-,TRBD2,TRBJ2-6,TGTGCCAGCAGCCAATTGGGCGGGAGTCTCTCTGGGGCCAACGTCCTGACTTTC,CASSQLGGSLSGANVLTF
TRBV3-1/TRBV3-2,-,-,TRBJ2-7,TGTGCCAGCAGCCAAGCCGGGTTCTACGAGCAGTACTTC,CASSQAGFYEQYF
TRBV3-1/TRBV3-2,-,TRBD2,TRBJ2-1,TGTGCCAGCGGGACTAGCGGGACATGGAATGAGCAGTTCTTC,CASGTSGTWNEQFF
TRBV29-1,-,-,TRBJ1-2,TGCAGCGTTGAAGATCAGGTATCCCTGGGTGGCTACACCTTC,CSVEDQVSLGGYTF
TRBV9,-,-,TRBJ1-1,TGTGCCAGCAGCGAGCCCCTCCTATGTCTGGCTGAAGCTTTCTTT,CASSEPLLCLAEAFF
TRBV21-1,few,-,TRBJ1-2,TGTGCCAGGGTGACAGGGGGCTATGGCTACACCTTC,CARVTGGYGYTF
TRBV28,few,-,TRBJ1-4,TGTGCCAGCAGAACCGGGGGGGCAGGAGAAAAACTGTTTTTT,CASRTGGAGEKLFF
TRBV7-2,-,TRBD2,TRBJ2-7,TGTGCCAGCAGCTTAGCATCGACTAGCGGGAGCTACGAGCAGTACTTC,CASSLASTSGSYEQYF
TRBV5-4,few,TRBD1,TRBJ2-7,TGTGCCAGCACACCGATACAGGGGAGTTACGAGCAGTACTTC,CASTPIQGSYEQYF
TRBV5-1,-,-,TRBJ1-2,TGCGCCAGCAGCTTGGGGCAGGGTTCTGGCTACACCTTC,CASSLGQGSGYTF
TRBV5-6,-,TRBD2,TRBJ2-1,TGTGCCAGCAGCTTGGGTGCGGGGGTCCTCTCCTACAATGAGCAGTTCTTC,CASSLGAGVLSYNEQFF
TRBV5-1,-,TRBD1,TRBJ2-4,TGCGCCAGCAGCTTGAACAGGGGATCCGGAAACATTCAGTACTTC,CASSLNRGSGNIQYF
TRBV5-1,-,-,TRBJ2-1,TGCGCCAGCAGCTTAGGAGGAAACCAATACAATGAGCAGTTCTTC,CASSLGGNQYNEQFF
TRBV2,-,TRBD1,TRBJ1-2,TGTGCCAGCGGGGGGACAGGGGGTAGCTATGGCTACACCTTC,CASGGTGGSYGYTF
TRBV9,-,TRBD1,TRBJ1-2,TGTGCCAGCAGCCCCTGGGGACAGGACTATGGCTACACCTTC,CASSPWGQDYGYTF
TRBV7-2,-,-,TRBJ1-3,TGTGCCAGCAGCCCCCGCACAGGTGGAAACACCATATATTTT,CASSPRTGGNTIYF
TRBV27,-,TRBD1,TRBJ2-1,TGTGCCACCCAGGACAGGAGCGGTCCCGACAATGAGCAGTTCTTC,CATQDRSGPDNEQFF
TRBV7-8,-,TRBD2,TRBJ2-3,TGTGCCAGCAGCTTAGCTACACTAGCGGGAGGCCTCTTCAGTACAGATACGCAGTATTTT,CASSLATLAGGLFSTDTQYF
TRBV7-8,-,TRBD1,TRBJ1-1,TGTGCCAGCAGCGGACAGGGGGAGAACACTGAAGCTTTCTTT,CASSGQGENTEAFF
TRBV7-7,-,TRBD1,TRBJ1-3,TGTGCCAGCAGCCCCGGGACAGGCTCTGGAAACACCATATATTTT,CASSPGTGSGNTIYF
TRBV2,once,-,TRBJ2-1,TGTGCCAGCAGTGAGCTCGAGTCCTACAATGAGCAGTTCTTC,CASSELESYNEQFF
TRBV11-2,-,TRBD2,TRBJ2-3,TGTGCCAGCAGCTTATTCCGGGGGGTAGACAGCACAGATACGCAGTATTTT,CASSLFRGVDSTDTQYF
TRBV4-1,-,TRBD2,TRBJ2-3,TGCGCCAGCAGCCAATTCGGGGGGGGGCCCCCAGATACGCAGTATTTT,CASSQFGGGPPDTQYF
TRBV7-2,-,TRBD2,TRBJ2-1,TGTGCCAGCAGCTTAGTAGCGGGAGAAGTCAATGAGCAGTTCTTC,CASSLVAGEVNEQFF
TRBV18,-,TRBD1,TRBJ2-2,TGTGCCAGCTCAGAAAGGACAGGGATCACCGGGGAGCTGTTTTTT,CASSERTGITGELFF
TRBV3-1/TRBV3-2,-,TRBD2,TRBJ2-1,TGTGCCAGCAGCCCGGGACTAGCGGACTACAATGAGCAGTTCTTC,CASSPGLADYNEQFF
TRBV7-2,-,TRBD2,TRBJ2-2,TGTGCCAGCAGCGTCCGGTTCGGCGGGAGGGGGACCGGGGAGCTGTTTTTT,CASSVRFGGRGTGELFF
TRBV5-1,-,-,TRBJ1-2,TGCGCCAGCAGCTTGGGATTCCCAGGGGACGATTCCTATGGCTACACCTTC,CASSLGFPGDDSYGYTF
TRBV6-1,-,TRBD1,TRBJ1-5,TGTGCCAGCAGTGAACAGGGGGCTTGGCAGCCCCAGCATTTT,CASSEQGAWQPQHF